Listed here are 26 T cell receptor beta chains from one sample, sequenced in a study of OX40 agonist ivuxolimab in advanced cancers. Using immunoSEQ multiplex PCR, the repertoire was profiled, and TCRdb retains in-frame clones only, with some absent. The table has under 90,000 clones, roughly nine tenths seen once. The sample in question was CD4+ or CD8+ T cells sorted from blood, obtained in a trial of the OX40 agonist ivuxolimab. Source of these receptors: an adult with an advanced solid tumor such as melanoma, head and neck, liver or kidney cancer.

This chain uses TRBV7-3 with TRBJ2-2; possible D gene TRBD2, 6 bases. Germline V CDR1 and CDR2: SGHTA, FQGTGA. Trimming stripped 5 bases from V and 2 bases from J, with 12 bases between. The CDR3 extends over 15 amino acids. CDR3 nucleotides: TGTGCCAGCAGCCCGGGACTTGCCAACACCGGGGAGCTGTTTTTT. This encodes CASSPGLANTGELFF.

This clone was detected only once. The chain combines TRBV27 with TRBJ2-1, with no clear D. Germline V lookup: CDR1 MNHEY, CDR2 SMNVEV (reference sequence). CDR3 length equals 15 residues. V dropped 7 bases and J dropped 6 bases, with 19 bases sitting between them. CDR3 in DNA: TGTGCCAGCACCTGGGGTTTACTGGGTGTCAATGAGCAGTTCTTC. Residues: CASTWGLLGVNEQFF.

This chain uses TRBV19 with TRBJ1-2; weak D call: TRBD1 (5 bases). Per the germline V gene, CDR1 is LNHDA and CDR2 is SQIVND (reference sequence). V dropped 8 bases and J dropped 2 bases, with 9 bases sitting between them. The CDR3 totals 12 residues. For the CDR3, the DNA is TGTGCCAGTTTGCGGGACAACTATGGCTACACCTTC. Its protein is CASLRDNYGYTF.

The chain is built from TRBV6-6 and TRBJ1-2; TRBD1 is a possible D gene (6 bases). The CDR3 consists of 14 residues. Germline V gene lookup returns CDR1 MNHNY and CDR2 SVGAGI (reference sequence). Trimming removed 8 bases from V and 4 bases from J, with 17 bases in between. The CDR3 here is CASGGGPTFYGYTF. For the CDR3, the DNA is TGTGCCAGCGGGGGGGGGCCAACCTTCTATGGCTACACCTTC.

The CDR3: CASSQVRGPGIILGEQYF. The CDR3 bases are TGCGCCAGCAGCCAAGTCCGGGGTCCGGGCATAATTTTGGGGGAGCAGTACTTC. The V and J genes are TRBV4-1 and TRBJ2-7; possibly TRBD2 for D (5 bases). Per germline, CDR1 MGHRA and CDR2 YSYEKL. The CDR3 is made up of 18 amino acids. V was pared by 1 base and J by 7 bases, with 26 bases between.

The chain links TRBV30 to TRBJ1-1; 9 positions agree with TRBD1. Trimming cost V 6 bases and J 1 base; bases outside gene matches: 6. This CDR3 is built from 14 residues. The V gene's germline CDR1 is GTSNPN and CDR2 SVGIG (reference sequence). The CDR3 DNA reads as TGTGCCTGCGACAGGGGGGTTTCGAACACTGAAGCTTTCTTT. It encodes CACDRGVSNTEAFF.

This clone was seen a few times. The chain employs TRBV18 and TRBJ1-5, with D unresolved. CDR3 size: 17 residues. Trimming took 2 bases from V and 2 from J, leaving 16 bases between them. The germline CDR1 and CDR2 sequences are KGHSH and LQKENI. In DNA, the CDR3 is TGTGCCAGCTCACCAGACACAGTAAGGGTACGCAATCAGCCCCAGCATTTT. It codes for CASSPDTVRVRNQPQHF.

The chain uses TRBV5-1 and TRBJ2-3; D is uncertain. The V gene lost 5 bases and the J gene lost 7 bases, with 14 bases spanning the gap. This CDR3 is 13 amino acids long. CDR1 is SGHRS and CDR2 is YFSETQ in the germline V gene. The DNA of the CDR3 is TGCGCCAGCAGGCCGATGGTGGCAAATACGCAGTATTTT. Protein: CASRPMVANTQYF. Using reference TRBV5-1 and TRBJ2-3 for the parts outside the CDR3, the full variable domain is KAGVTQTPRYLIKTRGQQVTLSCSPISGHRSVSWYQQTPGQGLQFLFEYFSETQRNKGNFPGRFSGRQFSNSRSEMNVSTLELGDSALYLCASRPMVANTQYFGPGTRLTVL.

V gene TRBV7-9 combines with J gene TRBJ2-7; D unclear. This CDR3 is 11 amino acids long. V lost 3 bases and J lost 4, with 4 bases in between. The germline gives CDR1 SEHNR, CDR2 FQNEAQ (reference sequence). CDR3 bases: TGTGCCAGCAGCTTTAGGTACGAGCAGTACTTC. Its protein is CASSFRYEQYF.

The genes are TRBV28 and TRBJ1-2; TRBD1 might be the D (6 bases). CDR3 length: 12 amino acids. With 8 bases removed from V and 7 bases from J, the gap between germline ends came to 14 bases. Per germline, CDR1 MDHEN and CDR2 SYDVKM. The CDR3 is CASGRGALGYTF. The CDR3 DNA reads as TGTGCCAGCGGAAGGGGGGCGCTTGGCTACACCTTC.

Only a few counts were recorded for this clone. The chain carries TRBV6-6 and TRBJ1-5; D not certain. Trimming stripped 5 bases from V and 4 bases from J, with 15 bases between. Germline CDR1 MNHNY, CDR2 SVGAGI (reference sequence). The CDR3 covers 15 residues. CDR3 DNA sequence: TGTGCCAGCAGTCGGGGAGGGAGCGGAAATCAGCCCCAGCATTTT. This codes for CASSRGGSGNQPQHF.

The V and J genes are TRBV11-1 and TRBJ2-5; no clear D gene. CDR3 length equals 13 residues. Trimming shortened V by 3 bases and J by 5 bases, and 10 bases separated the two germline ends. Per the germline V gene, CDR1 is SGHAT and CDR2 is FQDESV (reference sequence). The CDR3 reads CASSLNSWETQYF. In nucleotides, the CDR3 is TGTGCCAGCAGCTTGAACAGTTGGGAGACCCAGTACTTC. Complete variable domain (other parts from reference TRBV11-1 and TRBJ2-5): EAEVAQSPRYKITEKSQAVAFWCDPISGHATLYWYRQILGQGPELLVQFQDESVVDDSQLPKDRFSAERLKGVDSTLKIQPAELGDSAMYLCASSLNSWETQYFGPGTRLLVL.

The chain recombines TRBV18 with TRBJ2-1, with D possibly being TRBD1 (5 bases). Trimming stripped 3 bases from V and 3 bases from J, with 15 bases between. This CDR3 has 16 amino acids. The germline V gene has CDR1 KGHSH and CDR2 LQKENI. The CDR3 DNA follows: TGTGCCAGCTCACCGCCGGGCACAGGCGGCTACAATGAGCAGTTCTTC. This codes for CASSPPGTGGYNEQFF. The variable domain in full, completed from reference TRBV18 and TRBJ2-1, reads NAGVMQNPRHLVRRRGQEARLRCSPMKGHSHVYWYRQLPEEGLKFMVYLQKENIIDESGMPKERFSAEFPKEGPSILRIQQVVRGDSAAYFCASSPPGTGGYNEQFFGPGTRLTVL.

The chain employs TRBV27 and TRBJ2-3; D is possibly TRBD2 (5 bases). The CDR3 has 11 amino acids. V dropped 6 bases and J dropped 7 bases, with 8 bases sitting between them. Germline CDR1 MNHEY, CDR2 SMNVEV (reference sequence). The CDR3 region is CASRAGYTQYF. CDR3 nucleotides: TGTGCCAGCAGGGCGGGCTATACGCAGTATTTT.

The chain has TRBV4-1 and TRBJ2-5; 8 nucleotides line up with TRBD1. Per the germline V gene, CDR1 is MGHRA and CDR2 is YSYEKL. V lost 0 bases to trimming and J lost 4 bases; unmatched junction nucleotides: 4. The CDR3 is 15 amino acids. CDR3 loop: CASSQDRGPRETQYF. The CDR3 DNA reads TGCGCCAGCAGCCAAGACAGGGGGCCGCGAGAGACCCAGTACTTC.

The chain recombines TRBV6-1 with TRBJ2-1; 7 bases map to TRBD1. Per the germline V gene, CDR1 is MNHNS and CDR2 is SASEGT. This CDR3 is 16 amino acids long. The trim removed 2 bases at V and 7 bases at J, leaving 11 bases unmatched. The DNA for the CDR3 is TGTGCCAGCAGTGAATTGAGACAGGGCCCGAGGAATGAGCAGTTCTTC. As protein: CASSELRQGPRNEQFF.

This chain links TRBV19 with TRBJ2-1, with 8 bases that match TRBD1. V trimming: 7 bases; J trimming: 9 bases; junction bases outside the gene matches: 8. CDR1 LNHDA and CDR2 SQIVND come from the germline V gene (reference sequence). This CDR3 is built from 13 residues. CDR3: CASNNRQGSEQFF. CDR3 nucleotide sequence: TGTGCCAGTAATAACCGACAGGGGAGTGAGCAGTTCTTC. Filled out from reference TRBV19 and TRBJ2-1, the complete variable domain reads DGGITQSPKYLFRKEGQNVTLSCEQNLNHDAMYWYRQDPGQGLRLIYYSQIVNDFQKGDIAEGYSVSREKKESFPLTVTSAQKNPTAFYLCASNNRQGSEQFFGPGTRLTVL.

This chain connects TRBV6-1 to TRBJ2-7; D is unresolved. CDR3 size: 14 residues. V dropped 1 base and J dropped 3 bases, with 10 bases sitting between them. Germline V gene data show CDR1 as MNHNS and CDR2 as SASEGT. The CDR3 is CASSEVVSNYEQYF. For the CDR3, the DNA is TGTGCCAGCAGTGAAGTCGTCAGTAACTACGAGCAGTACTTC.

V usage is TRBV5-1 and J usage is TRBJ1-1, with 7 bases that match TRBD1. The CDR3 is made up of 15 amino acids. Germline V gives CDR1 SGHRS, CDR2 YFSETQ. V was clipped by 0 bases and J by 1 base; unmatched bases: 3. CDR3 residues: CASSLVGTANTEAFF. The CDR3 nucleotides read TGCGCCAGCAGCTTGGTGGGGACAGCGAACACTGAAGCTTTCTTT.

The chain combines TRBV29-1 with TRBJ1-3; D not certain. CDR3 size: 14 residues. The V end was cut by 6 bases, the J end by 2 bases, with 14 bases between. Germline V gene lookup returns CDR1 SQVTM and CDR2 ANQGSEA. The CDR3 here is CSVTGTLAGNTIYF. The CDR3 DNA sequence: TGCAGCGTGACCGGCACTTTGGCTGGAAACACCATATATTTT.

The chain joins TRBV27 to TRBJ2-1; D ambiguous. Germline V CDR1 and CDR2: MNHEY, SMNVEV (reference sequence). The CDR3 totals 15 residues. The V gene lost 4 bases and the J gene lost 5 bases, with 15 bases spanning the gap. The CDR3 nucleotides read TGTGCCAGCAGTTCCCCGAGCCTAAACCACAATGAGCAGTTCTTC. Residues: CASSSPSLNHNEQFF.

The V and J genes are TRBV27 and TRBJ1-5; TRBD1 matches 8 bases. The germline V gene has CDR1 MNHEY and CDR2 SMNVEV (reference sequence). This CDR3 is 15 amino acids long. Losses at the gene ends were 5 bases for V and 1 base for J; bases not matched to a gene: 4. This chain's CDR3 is CASSRNRGSNQPQHF. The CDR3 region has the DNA TGTGCCAGCAGTCGTAACAGGGGGAGCAATCAGCCCCAGCATTTT.

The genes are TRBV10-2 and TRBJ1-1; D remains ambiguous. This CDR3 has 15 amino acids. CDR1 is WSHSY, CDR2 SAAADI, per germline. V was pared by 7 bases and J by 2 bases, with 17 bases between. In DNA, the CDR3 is TGCGCCAGCAAAATGAGTTCCTCTTCCAACACTGAAGCTTTCTTT. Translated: CASKMSSSSNTEAFF.

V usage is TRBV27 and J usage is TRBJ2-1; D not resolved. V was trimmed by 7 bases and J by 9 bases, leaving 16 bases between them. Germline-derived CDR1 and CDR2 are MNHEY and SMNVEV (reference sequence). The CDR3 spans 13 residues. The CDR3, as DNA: TGTGCCAGCACCACGAGTGTCGCGGCTGAGCAGTTCTTC. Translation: CASTTSVAAEQFF.

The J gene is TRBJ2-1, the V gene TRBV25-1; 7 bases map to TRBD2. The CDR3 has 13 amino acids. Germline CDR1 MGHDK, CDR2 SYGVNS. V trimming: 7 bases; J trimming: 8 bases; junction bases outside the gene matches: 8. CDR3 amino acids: CASTRVGGYEQFF. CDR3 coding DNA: TGTGCCAGCACCCGAGTGGGGGGGTATGAGCAGTTCTTC. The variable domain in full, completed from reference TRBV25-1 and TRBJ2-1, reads EADIYQTPRYLVIGTGKKITLECSQTMGHDKMYWYQQDPGMELHLIHYSYGVNSTEKGDLSSESTVSRIRTEHFPLTLESARPSHTSQYLCASTRVGGYEQFFGPGTRLTVL.

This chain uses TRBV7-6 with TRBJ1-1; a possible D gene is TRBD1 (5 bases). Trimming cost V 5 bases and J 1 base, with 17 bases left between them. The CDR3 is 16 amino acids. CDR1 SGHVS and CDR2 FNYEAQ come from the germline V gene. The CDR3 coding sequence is TGTGCCAGCAGCGCAACCCTGGGGGGGGAGAACACTGAAGCTTTCTTT. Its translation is CASSATLGGENTEAFF. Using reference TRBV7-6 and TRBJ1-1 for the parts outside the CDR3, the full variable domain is GAGVSQSPRYKVTKRGQDVALRCDPISGHVSLYWYRQALGQGPEFLTYFNYEAQQDKSGLPNDRFSAERPEGSISTLTIQRTEQRDSAMYRCASSATLGGENTEAFFGQGTRLTVV.